Listed below are T cell receptor beta chains from one sample, sequenced in a study of blood T cell repertoires in COVID-19. Method: immunoSEQ multiplex PCR; TCRdb's copy keeps in-frame clones and lacks some. This table holds about 250,000 clones, about 88% found once. Material: PBMCs or T cells enriched from blood (not recorded which). The source of these receptors is a woman between 50 and 59 years old who had recovered from COVID-19. Both conserved end residues are part of each CDR3. A D gene is named only where the DNA matches it firmly.

>TRBJ2-3|TRBV7-2|.
CASSQGPDTQYF
>TRBJ2-5|TRBV11-2|TRBD2
CASSLLAGETQYF
>TRBJ1-4|TRBV5-1|.
CASSLGPSRASEKLFF
>TRBJ2-7|TRBV28|TRBD2
CASSTGLAGVDSYEQYF
>TRBJ1-6|TRBV6-5|TRBD1
CASRMDRASPLHF
>TRBJ2-1|TRBV19|.
CASKDYRNEQFF
>TRBJ2-1|TRBV7-3|TRBD2
CASSSQNPGLAGASSYNEQFF
>TRBJ1-2|TRBV28|TRBD1
CASSQTGTGNYGYTF
>TRBJ1-1|TRBV6-2/TRBV6-3|TRBD1
CASSRGQGGEAFF
>TRBJ1-2|TRBV18|.
CASSPGSSGVNYGYTF
>TRBJ2-7|TRBV6-2/TRBV6-3|.
CASSYAAPRTYEQYF
>TRBJ1-6|TRBV7-2|TRBD1
CASSWVTGDLSPLHF
>TRBJ2-7|TRBV18|.
CASSPAAAYEQYF